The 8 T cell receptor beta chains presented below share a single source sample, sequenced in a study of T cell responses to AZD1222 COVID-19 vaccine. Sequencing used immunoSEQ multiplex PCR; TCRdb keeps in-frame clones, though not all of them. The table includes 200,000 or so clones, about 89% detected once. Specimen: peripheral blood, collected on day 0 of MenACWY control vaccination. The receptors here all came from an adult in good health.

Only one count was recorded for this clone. The CDR3 nucleotides read TGTGCCAGCAGGGACGTTCGGGACAGGCACTACGAGCAGTACTTC. Encoded protein: CASRDVRDRHYEQYF. This rearrangement joins TRBV6-1 to TRBJ2-7; 8 nucleotides match TRBD1. Losses at the gene ends were 6 bases for V and 3 bases for J; bases not matched to a gene: 10. The CDR3 is 15 residues long. Germline values: CDR1 MNHNS, CDR2 SASEGT.

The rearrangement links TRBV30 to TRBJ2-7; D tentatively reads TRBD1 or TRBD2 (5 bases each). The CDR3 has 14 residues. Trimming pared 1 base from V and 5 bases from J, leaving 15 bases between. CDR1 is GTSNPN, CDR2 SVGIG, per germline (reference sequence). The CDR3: CAWSGGTGADEQYF. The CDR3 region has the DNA TGTGCCTGGAGTGGGGGGACCGGGGCGGACGAGCAGTACTTC.

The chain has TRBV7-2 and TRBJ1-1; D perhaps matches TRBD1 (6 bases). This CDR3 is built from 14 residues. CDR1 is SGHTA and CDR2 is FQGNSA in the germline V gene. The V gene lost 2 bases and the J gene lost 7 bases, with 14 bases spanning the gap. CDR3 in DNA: TGTGCCAGCAGCTTATTTGGGACAACCTATGAAGCTTTCTTT. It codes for CASSLFGTTYEAFF.

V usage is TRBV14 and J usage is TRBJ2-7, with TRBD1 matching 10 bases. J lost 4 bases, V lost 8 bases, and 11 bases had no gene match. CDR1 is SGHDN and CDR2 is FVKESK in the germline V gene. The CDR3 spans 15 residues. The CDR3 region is CASRPAGTGVYEQYF. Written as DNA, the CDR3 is TGTGCCAGCCGCCCCGCCGGGACAGGGGTTTACGAGCAGTACTTC.

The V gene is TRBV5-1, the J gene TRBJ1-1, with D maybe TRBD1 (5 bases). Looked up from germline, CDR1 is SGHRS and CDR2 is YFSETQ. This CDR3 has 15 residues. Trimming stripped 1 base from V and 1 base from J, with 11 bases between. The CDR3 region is CASSLSAGWNTEAFF. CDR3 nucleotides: TGCGCCAGCAGCTTGAGTGCAGGGTGGAACACTGAAGCTTTCTTT.

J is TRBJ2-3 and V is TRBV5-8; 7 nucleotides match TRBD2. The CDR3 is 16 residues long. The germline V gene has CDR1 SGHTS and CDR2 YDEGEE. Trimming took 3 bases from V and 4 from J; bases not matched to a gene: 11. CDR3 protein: CASSSTKTSRADTQYF. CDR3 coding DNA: TGTGCCAGCAGCTCAACAAAGACTAGCAGGGCAGATACGCAGTATTTT.

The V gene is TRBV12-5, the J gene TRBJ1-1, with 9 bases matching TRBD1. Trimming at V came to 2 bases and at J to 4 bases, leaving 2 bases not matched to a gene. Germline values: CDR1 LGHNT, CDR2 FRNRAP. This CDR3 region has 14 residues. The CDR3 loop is CASGLSQGATEAFF. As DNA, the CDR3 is TGTGCTAGTGGTTTGTCACAGGGGGCCACTGAAGCTTTCTTT.

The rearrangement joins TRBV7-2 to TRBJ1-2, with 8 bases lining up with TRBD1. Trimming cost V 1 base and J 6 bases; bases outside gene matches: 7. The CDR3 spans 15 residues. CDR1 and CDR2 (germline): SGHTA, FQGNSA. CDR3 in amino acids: CASSLVGTGYNGYTF. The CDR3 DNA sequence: TGTGCCAGCAGCTTAGTTGGGACAGGATACAATGGCTACACCTTC.